These T cell receptor beta chains were read from a single sample in a study of shared clonotypes between healthy human individuals. Produced via immunoSEQ multiplex PCR; TCRdb's table is partial and in-frame only. The table lists a few million clones, about 92% of them singletons. The specimen was naive CD4+ T cells sorted from blood. Receptor source: a man aged 18 to 29 in good health. Each CDR3 is given with its conserved first and last residue. Fields, in order: J gene, D gene, clone size, V gene, CDR3 DNA, CDR3 protein. D genes are given only for firm matches. Size is stated for part of the rows, as once, few or many counts, or as a class when the clone is expanded.

>TRBJ2-3|TRBD2|once|TRBV7-2
TGTGCCAGCAGCAAACCGGGACTAGCGGGGGGGCATGCAGATACGCAGTATTTT
CASSKPGLAGGHADTQYF
>TRBJ2-5|NA|NA|TRBV5-1
TGCGCCAGCAGCGCGGGTGATCAAGAGACCCAGTACTTC
CASSAGDQETQYF
>TRBJ1-6|TRBD1|NA|TRBV9
TGTGCCAGCAGCCCGACCGGGACAGGGTATTCACCCCTCCACTTT
CASSPTGTGYSPLHF
>TRBJ1-5|TRBD1|NA|TRBV30
TGTGCCTGGAGCAAAATTCGGACAGGCGAGGATGGGGACGGGAGACAGCCCCAGCATTTT
CAWSKIRTGEDGDGRQPQHF
>TRBJ1-1|NA|NA|TRBV4-1
TGCGCCAGCAGCCGGGGGGTAGGTACTGAAGCTTTCTTT
CASSRGVGTEAFF
>TRBJ2-7|NA|NA|TRBV29-1
TGCAGCGTTCTTCGGCAAAAGGGCGAGCAGTACTTC
CSVLRQKGEQYF
>TRBJ1-2|NA|NA|TRBV25-1
TGTGCCAGCAGTGAATCGGGGACGGGGGGCTATGGCTACACCTTC
CASSESGTGGYGYTF
>TRBJ1-4|TRBD1|NA|TRBV4-1
TGCGCCAGCAGCACTCGACAGGGAGGGGGTGCAACTAATGAAAAACTGTTTTTT
CASSTRQGGGATNEKLFF
>TRBJ2-2|NA|NA|TRBV27
TGTGCCAGCCTGGACTACCATAACACCGGGGAGCTGTTTTTT
CASLDYHNTGELFF
>TRBJ2-7|NA|NA|TRBV2
TGTGCCAGCAGTGAGATCCTCTACGAGCAGTACTTC
CASSEILYEQYF
>TRBJ2-5|TRBD2|NA|TRBV6-5
TGTGCCGCCCGGGGGGAAGAGACCCAGTACTTC
CAARGEETQYF
>TRBJ1-1|NA|NA|TRBV15
TGTGCCACCAGCTCCGACGGGGGATCTTACACTGAAGCTTTCTTT
CATSSDGGSYTEAFF
>TRBJ2-5|NA|NA|TRBV10-3
TGTGCCACTCTGGCCAGGGGAATGACAGAGACCCAGTACTTC
CATLARGMTETQYF
>TRBJ1-4|NA|NA|TRBV6-1
TGTGCCAGTCGGCAGGGCTGGAATGAAAAACTGTTTTTT
CASRQGWNEKLFF
>TRBJ1-4|TRBD1|NA|TRBV5-6
TGTGCCAGCAGCCGCGTGGGGACAGTTAACGAAAAACTGTTTTTT
CASSRVGTVNEKLFF
>TRBJ1-5|NA|NA|TRBV27
TGTGCCAGCAGTTATAGTGGCAATCAGCCCCAGCATTTT
CASSYSGNQPQHF